Listed here are 18 T cell receptor beta chains from one sample, sequenced in a study of identical twins (dated by TCRdb to about 2016). The library was generated by 5' RACE. Sequenced using an Illumina HiSeq 2000. The raw public data were reprocessed by TCRdb itself: fastp quality trimming at Q25, MiXCR clonotype calling, in-frame beta chains only. Here each entry gathers all rows of one CDR3 protein and keeps the most common genes and DNA. Recorded for this sample are more than 400,000 distinct CDR3 sequences; around 15% of them occurred a single time. Together, the top ten hold nearly 0.45% of the sample. The same data also went into a second study, on yellow fever vaccine responses in identical twins.

What was sequenced was CD4+ T cells sorted from blood. The receptors come from a woman younger than 35 in good health.

This clonotype has more than one count but fewer than ten. J is TRBJ2-3 and V is TRBV2, with 8 bases aligning to TRBD2. Unmatched junction bases numbered 6, after V lost 10 bases and J lost 0 bases. CDR1 is SNHLY, CDR2 FYNNEI, per germline. CDR3 length: 14 residues. This CDR3 is CATKLAASTDTQYF. DNA of the CDR3: TGTGCCACCAAACTAGCGGCGAGCACAGATACGCAGTATTTT.

This clonotype appeared a few times. DNA for the CDR3: TGTGCCAGCACCTCAGCGGGGGCTAGCATGTCCGGGGAGCTGTTTTTT. It encodes CASTSAGASMSGELFF. The J gene is TRBJ2-2, the V gene TRBV28, with 8 bases aligning to TRBD2. The germline V gene encodes CDR1 MDHEN and CDR2 SYDVKM. This CDR3 spans 16 amino acids. Trimming cost V 7 bases and J 6 bases; bases outside gene matches: 13.

This clonotype was seen many times. The rearrangement joins TRBV12-3 or TRBV12-4 to TRBJ2-6, with no clear D. V was shortened by 4 bases and J by 0 bases, with 4 bases between the two germline ends. The CDR3 is 14 residues long. Here the CDR3 reads CASSSGSGANVLTF. CDR3 DNA: TGTGCCAGCAGTTCGGGCTCTGGGGCCAACGTCCTGACTTTC.

This chain connects TRBV11-2 to TRBJ2-1, with 7 bases matching TRBD2. The CDR3 contains 15 residues. Per the germline V gene, CDR1 is SGHAT and CDR2 is FQNNGV. Losses at the gene ends were 5 bases for V and 16 bases for J; bases not matched to a gene: 20. The CDR3 sequence: CASSPQTSLSGAHFF. The CDR3 bases are TGTGCCAGCAGCCCCCAGACTAGCCTAAGCGGAGCCCACTTCTTC.

The sample holds a few counts of this clonotype. The chain is built from TRBV29-1 and TRBJ2-2, with 10 bases matching TRBD2. CDR3 length: 16 residues. J gave up 6 bases and V 4 bases, and 11 bases lay outside the gene matches. CDR1 and CDR2 (germline): SQVTM, ANQGSEA. This chain's CDR3 is CSVGLAGGTWAGELFF. The CDR3 DNA reads as TGCAGCGTTGGATTAGCGGGGGGTACTTGGGCCGGGGAGCTGTTTTTT.

This clonotype was detected ten times or more. This rearrangement joins TRBV5-1 to TRBJ2-2; TRBD1 might be the D (6 bases). The length of the CDR3 is 15 residues. The germline gives CDR1 SGHRS, CDR2 YFSETQ. Trimming shortened V by 3 bases and J by 0 bases, and 9 bases separated the two germline ends. The chain's CDR3 is CASSSGQANTGELFF. In DNA, the CDR3 is TGCGCCAGCAGCTCGGGACAAGCGAACACCGGGGAGCTGTTTTTT.

A few counts support this clonotype. The chain links TRBV20-1 to TRBJ2-7, with a weak D call TRBD2 (5 bases). With 0 bases removed from V and 0 bases from J, the gap between germline ends came to 9 bases. Germline values: CDR1 DFQATT, CDR2 SNEGSKA (reference sequence). This CDR3 comprises 14 residues. This CDR3 reads CSAREAGSSYEQYF. The DNA of the CDR3 is TGCAGTGCTAGAGAGGCGGGTAGCTCCTACGAGCAGTACTTC.

This clonotype was counted only a few times. This chain uses TRBV11-2 with TRBJ2-2; 8 bases are a match to TRBD2. CDR1 and CDR2 from the germline V gene are SGHAT and FQNNGV. This CDR3 spans 14 amino acids. The V and J ends lost 5 bases and 6 bases, in that order; junction bases with no gene match: 5. The CDR3 nucleotides are TGTGCCAGCAGCCGTAGCGGGAATGCCGGGGAGCTGTTTTTT. Translating gives CASSRSGNAGELFF.

This clonotype appeared a few times. The gene calls are TRBV7-9 and TRBJ2-2; possibly TRBD2 for D (6 bases). The V gene lost 8 bases and the J gene lost 4 bases, with 23 bases spanning the gap. The CDR3 runs to 17 residues. Germline-derived CDR1 and CDR2 are SEHNR and FQNEAQ (reference sequence). CDR3 in DNA: TGTGCCAGCGGTGTGGTGTTGGCGGGGACGAGCACCGGGGAGCTGTTTTTT. It codes for CASGVVLAGTSTGELFF.

The sample holds a few counts of this clonotype. The chain joins TRBV6-2 or TRBV6-3 to TRBJ2-2, with a tentative D call TRBD2 (6 bases). The CDR3 covers 14 residues. CDR1 MNHEY and CDR2 SVGEGT come from the germline V gene. Trimming pared 5 bases from V and 5 bases from J, leaving 12 bases between. The CDR3 coding sequence is TGTGCCAGCAGTCCGGACTATACAACCGGGGAGCTGTTTTTT. Translating it yields CASSPDYTTGELFF.

This rearrangement joins TRBV20-1 to TRBJ2-6; D ambiguous. There are 14 residues in the CDR3. The germline V and J ends were trimmed by 3 bases and 1 base, with 7 bases remaining between them. The germline CDR1 and CDR2 sequences are DFQATT and SNEGSKA (reference sequence). The CDR3 here is CSASPGSGANVLTF. As DNA, the CDR3 is TGCAGTGCTAGCCCCGGGTCTGGGGCCAACGTCCTGACTTTC.

This clonotype was detected a few times. The chain is built from TRBV3-1 and TRBJ2-5; D may be TRBD2 (5 bases). Germline values: CDR1 LGHDT, CDR2 YNNKEL (reference sequence). V was shortened by 1 base and J by 9 bases, with 9 bases between the two germline ends. The CDR3 runs to 12 residues. CDR3 loop: CASSQGGSAQYF. CDR3 in DNA: TGTGCCAGCAGCCAAGGAGGGTCGGCCCAGTACTTC.

This clonotype came up a few times. The chain recombines TRBV7-2 with TRBJ2-7, with D tentatively TRBD2 (5 bases). Germline lookup yields CDR1 SGHTA and CDR2 FQGNSA. This CDR3 is built from 12 residues. V shed 6 bases and J shed 2 bases, with 8 bases lying between them. The CDR3 DNA reads as TGTGCCAGCAGTGTCGGGGCCTACGAGCAGTACTTC. This sequence encodes CASSVGAYEQYF.

This clonotype was found a few times. The chain uses TRBV9 and TRBJ1-3, with unresolved D. The CDR3 is made up of 15 amino acids. Germline CDR1 reads SGDLS; CDR2 reads YYNGEE. Trimming removed 1 base at V and 0 bases at J, with 8 bases between. The CDR3 DNA reads as TGTGCCAGCAGCGTAAGTGCGGACTCTGGAAACACCATATATTTT. This translates into CASSVSADSGNTIYF.

V and J are TRBV12-3 or TRBV12-4 and TRBJ1-1; 7 bases align to TRBD1. CDR3 length: 12 residues. V gave up 6 bases and J gave up 11 bases; unmatched junction bases: 9. The DNA for the CDR3 is TGTGCCAGCAGCCTAGCAGGGGGGTTGGCTTTCTTT. Protein sequence: CASSLAGGLAFF.

This clonotype appeared a single time. Since a much larger clone is just one base distant, this may be a read error. The V gene is TRBV29-1, the J gene TRBJ2-2; TRBD1 might be the D (5 bases). The CDR3 sequence is 14 residues long. Germline V gene data show CDR1 as SQVTM and CDR2 as ANQGSEA. V was pared by 5 bases and J by 4 bases, with 14 bases between. CDR3 residues: CSVFGHGSTGELFF. DNA for the CDR3: TGCAGCGTTTTTGGACATGGCAGCACCGGGGAGCTGTTTTTT.

This rearrangement joins TRBV28 to TRBJ2-2; 7 bases fit TRBD1. Germline lookup yields CDR1 MDHEN and CDR2 SYDVKM. The CDR3 consists of 16 residues. With 5 bases clipped from V and 2 bases from J, the junction kept 8 bases outside the gene matches. The CDR3 DNA is TGTGCCAGCAGTCACACGGGACAGTTAAACACCGGGGAGCTGTTTTTT. Translated, it gives CASSHTGQLNTGELFF.

DNA for the CDR3: TGTGCCAGCAGGACGACAGGGAAAGGGGCCAACGTCCTGACTTTC. Translated, it gives CASRTTGKGANVLTF. V and J are TRBV2 and TRBJ2-6; 7 positions agree with TRBD1. CDR3 size: 15 residues. Germline values: CDR1 SNHLY, CDR2 FYNNEI. The ends lost 6 bases at V and 4 bases at J; junction bases unmatched: 6.